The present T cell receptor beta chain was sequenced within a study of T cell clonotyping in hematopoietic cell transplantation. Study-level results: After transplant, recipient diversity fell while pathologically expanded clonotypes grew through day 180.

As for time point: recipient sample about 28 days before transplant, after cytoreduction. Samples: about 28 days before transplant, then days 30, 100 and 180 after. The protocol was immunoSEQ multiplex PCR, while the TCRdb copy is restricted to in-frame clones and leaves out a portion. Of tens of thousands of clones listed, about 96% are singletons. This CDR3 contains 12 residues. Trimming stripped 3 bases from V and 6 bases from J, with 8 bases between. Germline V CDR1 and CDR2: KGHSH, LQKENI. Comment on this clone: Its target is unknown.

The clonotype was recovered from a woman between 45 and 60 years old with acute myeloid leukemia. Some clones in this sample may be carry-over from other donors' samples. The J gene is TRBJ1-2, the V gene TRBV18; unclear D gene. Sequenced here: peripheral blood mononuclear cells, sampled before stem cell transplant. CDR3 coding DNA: TGTGCCAGCTCACCCGGGCGACATGGCTACACCTTC. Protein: CASSPGRHGYTF.